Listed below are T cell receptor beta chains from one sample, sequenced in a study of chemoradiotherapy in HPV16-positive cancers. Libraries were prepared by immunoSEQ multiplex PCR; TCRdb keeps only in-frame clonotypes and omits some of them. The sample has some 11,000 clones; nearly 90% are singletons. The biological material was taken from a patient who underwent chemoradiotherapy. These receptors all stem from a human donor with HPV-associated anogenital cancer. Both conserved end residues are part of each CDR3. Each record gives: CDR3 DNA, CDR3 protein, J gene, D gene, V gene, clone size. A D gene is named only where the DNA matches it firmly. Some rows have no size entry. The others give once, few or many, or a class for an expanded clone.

TGTGCCAGCAGCGTAGAGTTTTCGGGGGGACTAGTTTTTCAGTACTTC | CASSVEFSGGLVFQYF | TRBJ2-7 | TRBD2 | TRBV9 | once
TGCAGCGTTGAAACAGCCTATGGCTACACCTTC | CSVETAYGYTF | TRBJ1-2 | NA | TRBV29-1 | NA
TGTGCCAGCAGTCCCCTCAGGGCTCCCTACGAGCAGTACTTC | CASSPLRAPYEQYF | TRBJ2-7 | NA | TRBV11-3 | NA
TGTGCCAGCAGCGCTCGAACGGGGGACACTGAAGCTTTCTTT | CASSARTGDTEAFF | TRBJ1-1 | NA | TRBV7-6 | NA
TGTGCCAGCGCACTAGGGAGTTACAATGAGCAGTTCTTC | CASALGSYNEQFF | TRBJ2-1 | NA | TRBV6-1 | NA
TGTGCCAGCAGCGGGGACAGGGTGGACGAGCAGTACTTC | CASSGDRVDEQYF | TRBJ2-7 | TRBD1 | TRBV2 | NA
TGCGCCAGCAGCCAACTAGCAGCGAATTCCTACGAGCAGTACTTC | CASSQLAANSYEQYF | TRBJ2-7 | NA | TRBV4-1 | NA
TGTGCCAGCAGCTCGGACAGGGCCGACTACGAGCAGTACTTC | CASSSDRADYEQYF | TRBJ2-7 | TRBD1 | TRBV7-9 | NA
TGTGCCAGCAGCTTTAGCGGGGGTGGCGGGGAGCTGTTTTTT | CASSFSGGGGELFF | TRBJ2-2 | TRBD2 | TRBV7-6 | NA
TGTGCCAGCAGAGGACTCGGAGATACGCAGTATTTT | CASRGLGDTQYF | TRBJ2-3 | NA | TRBV7-9 | NA
TGTGCCAGCAGCTTAGAGTGGCAAAGCACAGATACGCAGTATTTT | CASSLEWQSTDTQYF | TRBJ2-3 | NA | TRBV11-2 | NA
TGTGCCAGCAGTGGTGACAGGGAAGCCGGGGAGCTGTTTTTT | CASSGDREAGELFF | TRBJ2-2 | TRBD1 | TRBV6-4 | large
TGTGCCAGCCCGGACACGCCGGCTCAGCCCCAGCATTTT | CASPDTPAQPQHF | TRBJ1-5 | NA | TRBV25-1 | NA
TGTGCCAGCAGTGTTGCGGGAGGGTACAATGAGCAGTTCTTC | CASSVAGGYNEQFF | TRBJ2-1 | TRBD2 | TRBV6-1 | NA
TGTGCCAGCAGCCCTACAGCGGGGGGGCTCGTCACGCAGTATTTT | CASSPTAGGLVTQYF | TRBJ2-3 | TRBD2 | TRBV14 | few
TGTGCTAGTGGGTCACAGGGGACCTCCTATAATTCACCCCTCCACTTT | CASGSQGTSYNSPLHF | TRBJ1-6 | TRBD1 | TRBV12-5 | NA
TGTGCCAGCAGTGAACCCGCCGGCTACAGGGTCGTAGAGACCCAGTACTTC | CASSEPAGYRVVETQYF | TRBJ2-5 | NA | TRBV25-1 | NA
TGTGCCAGCAGTAAAGAACAGCTAAACTATGGCTACACCTTC | CASSKEQLNYGYTF | TRBJ1-2 | NA | TRBV2 | NA
TGTGCCAGCAGCCAAGATCTAGCGGGAGGCCTTAGCACAGATACGCAGTATTTT | CASSQDLAGGLSTDTQYF | TRBJ2-3 | TRBD2 | TRBV4-2 | NA
TGCAGCGCTGTCTCGGGACAGGGGGGGCTGTGGTCCTACGAGCAGTACTTC | CSAVSGQGGLWSYEQYF | TRBJ2-7 | TRBD1 | TRBV29-1 | NA
TGCAGCGTTGGCTTAGCGGGAAACAATGAGCAGTTCTTC | CSVGLAGNNEQFF | TRBJ2-1 | TRBD2 | TRBV29-1 | NA
TGTGCCATCGGCGGGGGACAGGGGAGTGAAAAACTGTTTTTT | CAIGGGQGSEKLFF | TRBJ1-4 | TRBD1 | TRBV10-3 | NA
TGTGCCAGCAGCCCGGGGACCGTCGAGCAGTACTTC | CASSPGTVEQYF | TRBJ2-7 | NA | TRBV11-2 | NA
TGTGCCAGCAGCTTACTATCAGGACAGGGCGTCACTGAAGCTTTCTTT | CASSLLSGQGVTEAFF | TRBJ1-1 | TRBD1 | TRBV7-8 | NA
TGTGCCAGCAGTTTTACCTCCAGGGTAACCGCCCAAGAGACCCAGTACTTC | CASSFTSRVTAQETQYF | TRBJ2-5 | NA | TRBV27 | NA
TGTGCCAGCGGTGCGGGACGGTTCTCCTACGAGCAGTACTTC | CASGAGRFSYEQYF | TRBJ2-7 | NA | TRBV7-8 | NA
TGTGCCAGCAGTGACGGACAGGACGAGACCCAGTACTTC | CASSDGQDETQYF | TRBJ2-5 | TRBD1 | TRBV9 | once
TGTGCCAGCAGTTACCGTACCGGGACTGGGGACTATGGCTACACCTTC | CASSYRTGTGDYGYTF | TRBJ1-2 | NA | TRBV6-6 | few
TGTGCCAGCAGCGTAGACCAGGGACGGAACGCTGAAGCTTTCTTT | CASSVDQGRNAEAFF | TRBJ1-1 | NA | TRBV9 | NA
TGTGCCAGCTCCACTAAGAATGAAAAACTGTTTTTT | CASSTKNEKLFF | TRBJ1-4 | NA | TRBV2 | few
TGTGCCAGCAGTTTATCGCAAGGGGGCAGTTACGGGGAGCTGTTTTTT | CASSLSQGGSYGELFF | TRBJ2-2 | TRBD1 | TRBV27 | NA
TGTGCCAGCAGTGTTACCGGGACAGGGTTGGAAAAACTGTTTTTT | CASSVTGTGLEKLFF | TRBJ1-4 | TRBD1 | TRBV6-5 | NA
TGCGCCAGCAGCCCCGACAGGGCCTACGAGCAGTACTTC | CASSPDRAYEQYF | TRBJ2-7 | TRBD1 | TRBV5-1 | NA
TGTGCCAGCAGCGCTAGACCCGGGACAGCTACCTACGAGCAGTACTTC | CASSARPGTATYEQYF | TRBJ2-7 | TRBD1 | TRBV9 | NA
TGCGCCAGCAGCCACGACAGATACGAGCAGTACTTC | CASSHDRYEQYF | TRBJ2-7 | NA | TRBV5-1 | NA
TGTGCCAGCACCTACCGGGGGGGAGCTACTTTCCGACGCACAGATACGCAGTATTTT | CASTYRGGATFRRTDTQYF | TRBJ2-3 | TRBD2 | TRBV27 | NA
TGTGCCAGCAGTGGACCTAGGGGGGGGCTCCCGGGCGAGCAGTACTTC | CASSGPRGGLPGEQYF | TRBJ2-7 | NA | TRBV6-1 | few
TGTGCCAGCAGCTTATCAGGGGGAAACACCATATATTTT | CASSLSGGNTIYF | TRBJ1-3 | NA | TRBV7-8 | NA
TGTGCCAGCAGAGTGACTAACTCCTACAATGAGCAGTTCTTC | CASRVTNSYNEQFF | TRBJ2-1 | NA | TRBV2 | NA
TGTGCCAGCAGTTACGATGGGACAGGCTCCTACGAGCAGTACTTC | CASSYDGTGSYEQYF | TRBJ2-7 | TRBD1 | TRBV6-6 | NA
TGCAGCGTCGGGACGCCCACGGGACAGGGGTATGGCTACACCTTC | CSVGTPTGQGYGYTF | TRBJ1-2 | TRBD1 | TRBV29-1 | few
TGTGCCAGCAGCTCCCCACTGGTTTCCTACGAGCAGTACTTC | CASSSPLVSYEQYF | TRBJ2-7 | NA | TRBV5-6 | NA
TGTGCCAGCAGTGTGAGCCCTCCAGCGAATGGCTACACCTTC | CASSVSPPANGYTF | TRBJ1-2 | NA | TRBV6-1 | NA
TGTGCCAGCAGTGACGAAGTTGGGGGCACCGGGGAGCTGTTTTTT | CASSDEVGGTGELFF | TRBJ2-2 | NA | TRBV6-4 | NA
TGTGCTCGTTCGGGACAGACCTACGAGCAGTACTTC | CARSGQTYEQYF | TRBJ2-7 | TRBD1 | TRBV7-7 | few
TGTGCCACCATGGAAGGGACCCAGTACTTC | CATMEGTQYF | TRBJ2-5 | NA | TRBV14 | NA
TGTGCCAGCATAGGGGGCACTGAAGCTTTCTTT | CASIGGTEAFF | TRBJ1-1 | NA | TRBV7-9 | once
TGTGCCAGCAGTGTTCAGGGGGCGATCCGAACTGAAGCTTTCTTT | CASSVQGAIRTEAFF | TRBJ1-1 | TRBD1 | TRBV6-1 | NA
TGTGCCAGCAGCTGGCCCGGGACAGGGGAAGCTTTCTTT | CASSWPGTGEAFF | TRBJ1-1 | TRBD1 | TRBV5-6 | NA
TGTGCCAGCAGTGAACCGGACAGGGGGCGCACGGTCTTAGCCAAAAACATTCAGTACTTC | CASSEPDRGRTVLAKNIQYF | TRBJ2-4 | TRBD1 | TRBV6-1 | NA
TGTGCCAGCTCACCACCGGCCACTTGGGGCACTGAAGCTTTCTTT | CASSPPATWGTEAFF | TRBJ1-1 | NA | TRBV18 | NA
TGTGCCACCAGCCCAGGGGCCCACTCCTACGAGCAGTACTTC | CATSPGAHSYEQYF | TRBJ2-7 | NA | TRBV15 | NA
TGTGCCAGCAGCTTGATGACAGATACGCAGTATTTT | CASSLMTDTQYF | TRBJ2-3 | NA | TRBV5-5 | NA
TGTGCCAGCAGTGGACAGGAGAAACCTTCTGGAAACACCATATATTTT | CASSGQEKPSGNTIYF | TRBJ1-3 | NA | TRBV2 | NA
TGTGCCACCAGCAGAGCCCGTGGACAGGGCCTAAGCTCTGGGGCCAACGTCCTGACTTTC | CATSRARGQGLSSGANVLTF | TRBJ2-6 | TRBD1 | TRBV15 | NA
TGTGCCAGTACCGGACAGGGAGTTGCTCGCTACACCTTC | CASTGQGVARYTF | TRBJ1-2 | TRBD1 | TRBV19 | NA
TGTGCCAGCAGTGCCAGCGGGCTCCAAGAGACCCAGTACTTC | CASSASGLQETQYF | TRBJ2-5 | NA | TRBV11-3 | NA
TGTGCCATCCAGGGGGCGAGCTATGGCTACACCTTC | CAIQGASYGYTF | TRBJ1-2 | TRBD1 | TRBV6-6 | NA
TGTGCCAGCAGCCTAGGCGGGGTAGAAGGTCAGCCCCAGCATTTT | CASSLGGVEGQPQHF | TRBJ1-5 | NA | TRBV9 | few